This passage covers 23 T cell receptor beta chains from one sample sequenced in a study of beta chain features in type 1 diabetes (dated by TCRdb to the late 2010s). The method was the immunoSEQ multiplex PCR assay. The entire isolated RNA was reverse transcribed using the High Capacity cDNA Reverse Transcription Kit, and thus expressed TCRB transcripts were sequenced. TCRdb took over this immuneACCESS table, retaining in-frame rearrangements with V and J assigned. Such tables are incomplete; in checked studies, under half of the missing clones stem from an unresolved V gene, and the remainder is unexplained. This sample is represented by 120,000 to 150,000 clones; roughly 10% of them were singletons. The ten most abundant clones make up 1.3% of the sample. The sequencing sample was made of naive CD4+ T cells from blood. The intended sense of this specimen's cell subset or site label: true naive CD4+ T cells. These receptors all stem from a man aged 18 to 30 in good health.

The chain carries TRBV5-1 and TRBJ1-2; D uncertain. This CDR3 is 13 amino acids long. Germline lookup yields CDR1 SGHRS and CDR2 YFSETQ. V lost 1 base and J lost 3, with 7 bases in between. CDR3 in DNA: TGCGCCAGCAGCTTGCGGGAGCACTATGGCTACACCTTC. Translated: CASSLREHYGYTF. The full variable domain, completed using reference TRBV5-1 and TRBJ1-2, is KAGVTQTPRYLIKTRGQQVTLSCSPISGHRSVSWYQQTPGQGLQFLFEYFSETQRNKGNFPGRFSGRQFSNSRSEMNVSTLELGDSALYLCASSLREHYGYTFGSGTRLTVV.

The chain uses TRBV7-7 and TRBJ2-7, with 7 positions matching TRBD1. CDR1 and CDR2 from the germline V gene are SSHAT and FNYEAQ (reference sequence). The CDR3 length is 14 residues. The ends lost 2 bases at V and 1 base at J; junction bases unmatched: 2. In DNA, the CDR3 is TGTGCCAGCAGCTTACGACAGGGATCCTACGAGCAGTACTTC. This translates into CASSLRQGSYEQYF.

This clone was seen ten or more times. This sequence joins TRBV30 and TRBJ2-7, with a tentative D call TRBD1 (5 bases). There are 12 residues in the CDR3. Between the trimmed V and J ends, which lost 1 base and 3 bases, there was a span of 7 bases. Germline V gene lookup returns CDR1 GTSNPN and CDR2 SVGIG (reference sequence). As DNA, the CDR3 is TGTGCCTGGAGTGCCAGGGTCTACGAGCAGTACTTC. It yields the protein CAWSARVYEQYF. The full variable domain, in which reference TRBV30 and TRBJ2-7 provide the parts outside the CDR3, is SQTIHQWPATLVQPVGSPLSLECTVEGTSNPNLYWYRQAAGRGLQLLFYSVGIGQISSEVPQNLSASRPQDRQFILSSKKLLLSDSGFYLCAWSARVYEQYFGPGTRLTVT.

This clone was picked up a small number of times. In nucleotides, the CDR3 is TGTGCCAGCTCACCACCCCAGCGCTACACTGAAGCTTTCTTT. The encoded protein is CASSPPQRYTEAFF. V gene TRBV18 combines with J gene TRBJ1-1; no clear D. The CDR3 covers 14 residues. Germline V gene sequence: CDR1 KGHSH, CDR2 LQKENI. V was cut by 0 bases and J by 3 bases, with 8 bases left in between. The complete variable domain, with remaining parts taken from reference TRBV18 and TRBJ1-1, reads NAGVMQNPRHLVRRRGQEARLRCSPMKGHSHVYWYRQLPEEGLKFMVYLQKENIIDESGMPKERFSAEFPKEGPSILRIQQVVRGDSAAYFCASSPPQRYTEAFFGQGTRLTVV.

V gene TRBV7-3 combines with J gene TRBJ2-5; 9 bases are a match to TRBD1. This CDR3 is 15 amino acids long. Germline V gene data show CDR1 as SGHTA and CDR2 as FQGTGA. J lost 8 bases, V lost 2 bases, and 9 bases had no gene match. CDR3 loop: CASSLGTDRGGTQYF. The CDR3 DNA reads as TGTGCCAGCAGCTTAGGGACCGACAGGGGGGGTACCCAGTACTTC.

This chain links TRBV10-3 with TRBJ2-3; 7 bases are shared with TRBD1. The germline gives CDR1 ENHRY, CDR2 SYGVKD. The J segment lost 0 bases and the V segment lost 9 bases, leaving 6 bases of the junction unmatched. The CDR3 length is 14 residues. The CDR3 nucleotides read TGTGCCATTAAACAGGGGAGTAGCACAGATACGCAGTATTTT. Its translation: CAIKQGSSTDTQYF.

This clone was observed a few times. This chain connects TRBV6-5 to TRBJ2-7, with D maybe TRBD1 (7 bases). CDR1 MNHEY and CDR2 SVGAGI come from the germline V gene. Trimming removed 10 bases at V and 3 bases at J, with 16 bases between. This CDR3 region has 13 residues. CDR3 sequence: CATAGQYLYEQYF. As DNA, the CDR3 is TGTGCCACCGCGGGACAGTACCTCTACGAGCAGTACTTC.

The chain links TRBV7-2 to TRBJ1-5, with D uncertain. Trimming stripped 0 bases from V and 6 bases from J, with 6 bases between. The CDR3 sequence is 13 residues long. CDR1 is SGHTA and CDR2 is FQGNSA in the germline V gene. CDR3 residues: CASSLAGGQPQHF. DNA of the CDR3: TGTGCCAGCAGCTTAGCGGGAGGTCAGCCCCAGCATTTT.

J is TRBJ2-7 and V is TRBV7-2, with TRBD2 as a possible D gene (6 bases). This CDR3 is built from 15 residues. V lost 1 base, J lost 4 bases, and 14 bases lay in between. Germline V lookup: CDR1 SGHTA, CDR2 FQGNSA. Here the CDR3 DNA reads TGTGCCAGCAGCTTAGTGAGGGACTCCTATTACGAGCAGTACTTC. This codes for CASSLVRDSYYEQYF.

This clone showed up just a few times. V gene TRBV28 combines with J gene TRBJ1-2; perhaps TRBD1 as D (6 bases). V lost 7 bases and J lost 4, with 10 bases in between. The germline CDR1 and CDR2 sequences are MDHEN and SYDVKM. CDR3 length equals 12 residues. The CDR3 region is CASTAGAYGYTF. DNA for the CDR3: TGTGCCAGCACGGCAGGGGCCTATGGCTACACCTTC.

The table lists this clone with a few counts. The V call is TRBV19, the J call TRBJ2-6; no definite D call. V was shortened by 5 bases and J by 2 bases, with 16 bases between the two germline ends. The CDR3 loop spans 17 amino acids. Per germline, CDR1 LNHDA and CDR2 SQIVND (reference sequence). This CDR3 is CASSPPFGDTGANVLTF. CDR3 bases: TGTGCCAGTAGTCCTCCCTTTGGAGATACTGGGGCCAACGTCCTGACTTTC.

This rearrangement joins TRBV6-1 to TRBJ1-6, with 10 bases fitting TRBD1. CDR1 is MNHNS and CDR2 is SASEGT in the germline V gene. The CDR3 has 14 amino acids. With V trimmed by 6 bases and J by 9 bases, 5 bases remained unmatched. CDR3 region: CASSGDRGGSPLHF. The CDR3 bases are TGTGCCAGCAGCGGGGACAGGGGAGGTTCACCCCTCCACTTT.

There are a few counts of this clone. The CDR3 is CASSVPGQNEQFF. DNA of the CDR3: TGTGCCAGCAGCGTACCGGGACAAAATGAGCAGTTCTTC. The rearrangement uses TRBV6-6 and TRBJ2-1, with D possibly TRBD1 on 6 matching bases. V dropped 6 bases and J dropped 7 bases, with 13 bases sitting between them. Germline-derived CDR1 and CDR2 are MNHNY and SVGAGI (reference sequence). The CDR3 runs 13 residues.

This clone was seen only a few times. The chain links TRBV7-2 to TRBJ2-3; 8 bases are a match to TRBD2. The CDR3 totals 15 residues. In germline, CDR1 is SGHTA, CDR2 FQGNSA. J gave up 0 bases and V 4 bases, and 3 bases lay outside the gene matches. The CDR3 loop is CASSYTSGSTDTQYF. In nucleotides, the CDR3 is TGTGCCAGCAGCTACACTAGCGGTAGCACAGATACGCAGTATTTT.

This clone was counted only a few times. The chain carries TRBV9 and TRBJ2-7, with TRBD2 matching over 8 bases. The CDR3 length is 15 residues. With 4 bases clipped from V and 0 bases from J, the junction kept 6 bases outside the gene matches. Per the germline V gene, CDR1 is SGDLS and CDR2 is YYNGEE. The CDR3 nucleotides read TGTGCCAGCAGCACGGGGGGGGTTAGCTCCTACGAGCAGTACTTC. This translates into CASSTGGVSSYEQYF.

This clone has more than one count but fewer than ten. CDR3 region: CASSLVGQGGGQPQHF. The DNA for the CDR3 is TGTGCCAGCAGCTTAGTCGGACAGGGGGGTGGGCAGCCCCAGCATTTT. This chain joins TRBV7-9 and TRBJ1-5; TRBD1 aligns across 10 bases. CDR1 is SEHNR and CDR2 is FQNEAQ in the germline V gene (reference sequence). This CDR3 is built from 16 residues. Unmatched junction bases numbered 7, after V lost 1 base and J lost 7 bases.

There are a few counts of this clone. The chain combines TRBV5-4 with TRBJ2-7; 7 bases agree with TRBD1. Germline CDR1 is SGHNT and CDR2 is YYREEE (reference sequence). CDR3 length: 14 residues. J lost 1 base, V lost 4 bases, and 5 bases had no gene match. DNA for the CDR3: TGTGCCAGCAGCCAGGGACAGAGGTCCTACGAGCAGTACTTC. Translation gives CASSQGQRSYEQYF.

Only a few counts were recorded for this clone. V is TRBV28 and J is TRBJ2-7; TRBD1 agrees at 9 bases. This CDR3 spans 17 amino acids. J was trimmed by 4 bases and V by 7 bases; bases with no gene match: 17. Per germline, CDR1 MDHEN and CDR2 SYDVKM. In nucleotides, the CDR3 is TGTGCCAGCACCCCGGAGACCGCCGGGACAGGGTTTTACGAGCAGTACTTC. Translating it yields CASTPETAGTGFYEQYF. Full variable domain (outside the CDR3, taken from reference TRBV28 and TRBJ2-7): DVKVTQSSRYLVKRTGEKVFLECVQDMDHENMFWYRQDPGLGLRLIYFSYDVKMKEKGDIPEGYSVSREKKERFSLILESASTNQTSMYLCASTPETAGTGFYEQYFGPGTRLTVT.

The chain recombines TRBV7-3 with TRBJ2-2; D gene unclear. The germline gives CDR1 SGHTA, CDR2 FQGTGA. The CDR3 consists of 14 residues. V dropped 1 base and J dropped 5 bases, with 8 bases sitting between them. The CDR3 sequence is CASSLSLDTGELFF. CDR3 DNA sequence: TGTGCCAGCAGCTTAAGCCTAGATACCGGGGAGCTGTTTTTT.

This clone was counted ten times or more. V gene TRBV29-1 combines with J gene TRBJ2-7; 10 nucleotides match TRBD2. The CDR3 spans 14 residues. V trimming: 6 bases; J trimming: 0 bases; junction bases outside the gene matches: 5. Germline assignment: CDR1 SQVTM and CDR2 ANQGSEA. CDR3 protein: CSVLAGTSSYEQYF. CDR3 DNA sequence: TGCAGCGTACTAGCGGGGACTAGCTCCTACGAGCAGTACTTC.

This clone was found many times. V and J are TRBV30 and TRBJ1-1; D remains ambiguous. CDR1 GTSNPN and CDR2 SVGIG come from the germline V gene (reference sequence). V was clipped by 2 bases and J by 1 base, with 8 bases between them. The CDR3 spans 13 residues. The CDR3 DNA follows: TGTGCCTGGAGTTCCCAGTCGAACACTGAAGCTTTCTTT. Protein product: CAWSSQSNTEAFF.

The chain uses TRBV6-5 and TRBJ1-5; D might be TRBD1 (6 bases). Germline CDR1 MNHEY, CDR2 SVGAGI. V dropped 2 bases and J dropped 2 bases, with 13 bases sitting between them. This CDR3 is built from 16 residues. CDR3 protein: CASSYGGARGNQPQHF. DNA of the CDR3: TGTGCCAGCAGTTACGGGGGGGCGCGAGGCAATCAGCCCCAGCATTTT.

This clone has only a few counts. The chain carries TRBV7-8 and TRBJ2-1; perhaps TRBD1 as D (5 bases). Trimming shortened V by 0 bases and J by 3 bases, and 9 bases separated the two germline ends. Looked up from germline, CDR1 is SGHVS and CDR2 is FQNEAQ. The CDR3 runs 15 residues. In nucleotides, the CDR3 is TGTGCCAGCAGCTTAGCGTATAGGGGCTACAATGAGCAGTTCTTC. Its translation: CASSLAYRGYNEQFF.